What follows describes a single T cell receptor beta chain. Its antigen is as yet unknown. The PCR used 60 Vbeta and 13 Jbeta primers. How the authors handled the data: As a later analysis found, there were approximately 80 million unique TCR beta chains, of which roughly 11 million were shared. Repertoires were generated with immunoSEQ multiplex PCR, while TCRdb's copy carries only in-frame clones and drops some. That table supplies the V and J calls and clone size; D and trimming were determined from the DNA. The sample comprises around 150,000 clones, approximately 78% of which are singletons, and around 0.97% rests with the top ten. This CDR3 has 16 residues. Deletions cut 5 bases from V and 0 bases from J, with 14 bases between. Germline values: CDR1 MDHEN, CDR2 SYDVKM. This sample is drawn from a study of cytomegalovirus exposure and HLA in healthy donors. Study details: Within an early data release were around 87 million unique TCRs drawn from HLA-typed donors.

Nominally healthy donors provided the samples, though records likely missed some immune exposures. Points from the study as a whole: The study listed some 160 cytomegalovirus-associated TCR beta chains.

Material for sequencing was PBMCs. The rearrangement joins TRBV28 to TRBJ2-1, with TRBD2 as a possible D gene (6 bases). This clonotype originated in a girl aged 2-10 years in good health and CMV-seropositive. CDR3 protein: CASSPFISGSYNEQFF. The DNA of the CDR3 is TGTGCCAGCAGTCCCTTCATTAGCGGCTCCTACAATGAGCAGTTCTTC.